This T cell receptor beta chain was sequenced for a study of T-cell memory formation after mild COVID-19 (dated by TCRdb to 2020 to 2023). As for the study more broadly: TCR sequence clusters from the two donors were found to be largely donor specific. The cohort was made up of two young adult volunteers, one female and one male, who were previously healthy. Longitudinal TCRalpha and TCRbeta repertoire sequencing tracked T-cell clones expanding and contracting after mild COVID-19 in a couple of donors.

PBMCs were isolated by Ficoll-Paque density gradient centrifugation. From the cysteine through the phenylalanine, the CDR3 covers 15 amino acids. Just CDR3 DNA is preserved here, 45 bases in frame from base 1. Reading the germline V gene gives CDR1 SGHTA and CDR2 FQGNSA. V is pared back by 1 base and J by 4 bases, with 11 bases lying between the germline termini. This clonotype was observed a few times. Its antigen is not yet known. Within one base of it there is no much larger clone, and no base qualities were kept. Sequenced on an Illumina NovaSeq 6000. Using 5'RACE with constant-segment primers, TCRalpha and TCRbeta cDNA libraries were constructed, with sample barcodes and unique molecular identifiers added in the process. Trizol reagent was used to extract RNA from every sample. Libraries were amplified in two PCR steps, with a second sample barcode and Illumina TruSeq adapters added in the second step. Sequencing of libraries was performed on an Illumina NovaSeq with 2 x 150 bp paired-end reads. Turning to the authors' computational methods: With migec v1.2.7, reads were demultiplexed and then collapsed into UMI-guided consensus sequences. Using mixcr v2.1.11, UMI consensuses were aligned to TRA and TRB V and J templates and then assembled into clonotypes. Clonotypes were classified as expanded or contracted when called significant by both edgeR and NoisET, with noise models trained on biological replicates. edgeR calls used a false discovery rate-adjusted p below 0.01 and a log2 fold-change threshold of 1. As an exploratory analysis of dynamics, PCA with hierarchical clustering was applied to max-normalized trajectories of the 1000 most abundant clonotypes. Separately sequenced CD4+ and CD8+ repertoires were used to assign a CD4 or CD8 phenotype to each responding clone. The public reads were quality trimmed at Q25 with fastp and then assembled into clones with MiXCR by TCRdb, keeping productive beta chains. Records with the same CDR3 protein are collapsed into one entry carrying the most frequent genes and DNA. The V and J calls and clone size come from TCRdb's table, not from the authors' own analysis. This sample comprises 200,000 or so distinct CDR3 sequences, 7.5% to 10% of them detected only once. In total, the top ten clones hold 3.5% of the sample.

The full study reports these points: The detection of some responding clones in pre-infection memory suggests that pre-existing cross-reactive memory T cells joined the SARS-CoV-2 response. Contracting CD4+ clones were found mainly in CM and EM memory subsets, while CD8+ clones were enriched in EMRA. From day 15 to 85, contracting clones showed balanced CD4/CD8 phenotypes, whereas a second wave of clones that expanded from day 15 to 37 leaned towards CD4+. Only a couple of mild cases were covered in the study, and larger cohorts including severe cases with pre-infection samples were considered necessary. SARS-CoV-2 specificity of the second-wave clones peaking on day 37 was not confirmed.

The chain links TRBV7-2 with TRBJ2-1; the D segment might be TRBD1 or TRBD2, since each matches 5 bases. The sequenced material came from PBMCs or a T cell subset sorted from them (not recorded which). This receptor was obtained from a man between 18 and 35 years old who had mild COVID-19 (a few samples of this study predate the infection). The sample titles of this study are shuffled in the database, so cell type and time point are left out; the donor was told from shared clones. The nucleotides read TGTGCCAGCAGCTTAGTTGGGACGAAGTACAATGAGCAGTTCTTC. Translated, it reads CASSLVGTKYNEQFF.